Presented here are 28 T cell receptor beta chains from one specimen sequenced in a study of T cell responses to AZD1222 COVID-19 vaccine. Sequencing used immunoSEQ multiplex PCR; TCRdb keeps in-frame clones, though not all of them. The data show about 130,000 clones, around nine tenths seen once. This specimen was peripheral blood, taken on day 0 of AZD1222 vaccination. The source of these receptors is an adult in good health.

This chain joins TRBV18 and TRBJ1-5; 7 bases are a match to TRBD1. V lost 5 bases and J lost 6; bases outside the gene matches: 10. Germline values: CDR1 KGHSH, CDR2 LQKENI. The CDR3 has 15 residues. The CDR3 here is CASSTSTGIGQPQHF. CDR3 bases: TGTGCCAGCTCAACCTCGACAGGGATAGGTCAGCCCCAGCATTTT.

This chain uses TRBV28 with TRBJ2-1, with 10 nucleotides matching TRBD2. The CDR3 loop spans 14 amino acids. V dropped 7 bases and J dropped 3; count of bases not matched to a gene: 3. From germline, CDR1 is MDHEN and CDR2 SYDVKM. The CDR3 bases are TGTGCCAGCAACGGACTAGCGGACTACAATGAGCAGTTCTTC. Its translation is CASNGLADYNEQFF. Full variable domain (missing parts from reference TRBV28 and TRBJ2-1): DVKVTQSSRYLVKRTGEKVFLECVQDMDHENMFWYRQDPGLGLRLIYFSYDVKMKEKGDIPEGYSVSREKKERFSLILESASTNQTSMYLCASNGLADYNEQFFGPGTRLTVL.

This chain connects TRBV7-2 to TRBJ1-4; no reliable D call. The CDR3 runs 15 residues. V was pared by 1 base and J by 5 bases, with 11 bases between. The germline V gene encodes CDR1 SGHTA and CDR2 FQGNSA. In DNA form, the CDR3 reads TGTGCCAGCAGCTTAGGGCAGACCTTAAATGAAAAACTGTTTTTT. This codes for CASSLGQTLNEKLFF.

The genes are TRBV5-5 and TRBJ1-5; D remains ambiguous. From germline, CDR1 is SGHKS and CDR2 YYEKEE (reference sequence). This CDR3 has 14 residues. V dropped 4 bases and J dropped 5 bases, with 13 bases sitting between them. The CDR3 loop is CASSRAETDQPQHF. DNA of the CDR3: TGTGCCAGCAGCCGGGCAGAAACAGATCAGCCCCAGCATTTT. Supplemented by reference TRBV5-5 and TRBJ1-5, the full variable domain reads DAGVTQSPTHLIKTRGQQVTLRCSPISGHKSVSWYQQVLGQGPQFIFQYYEKEERGRGNFPDRFSARQFPNYSSELNVNALLLGDSALYLCASSRAETDQPQHFGDGTRLSIL.

This clone was counted a few times. The rearrangement joins TRBV27 to TRBJ1-1, with D uncertain. Germline values: CDR1 MNHEY, CDR2 SMNVEV (reference sequence). CDR3 length equals 15 residues. The V end was cut by 3 bases, the J end by 6 bases, with 17 bases between. The CDR3 loop reads CASSFQIHRQAEAFF. The CDR3, as DNA: TGTGCCAGCAGTTTCCAGATTCACCGGCAAGCTGAAGCTTTCTTT.

In its sample, this clone was seen once. V is TRBV25-1 and J is TRBJ2-5; no definite D call. The V end was cut by 3 bases, the J end by 4 bases, with 3 bases between. CDR1 is MGHDK and CDR2 is SYGVNS in the germline V gene. The CDR3 length is 11 residues. CDR3 nucleotides: TGTGCCAGCAGTGATTTAGAGACCCAGTACTTC. Residues: CASSDLETQYF.

The chain recombines TRBV3-1 (or the pseudogene TRBV3-2) with TRBJ1-1; D is possibly TRBD1 (5 bases). This CDR3 is built from 14 residues. In germline, CDR1 is LGHDT, CDR2 YNNKEL (reference sequence). V dropped 4 bases and J dropped 2 bases, with 11 bases sitting between them. CDR3 loop: CASSPRDRNTEAFF. The CDR3 bases are TGTGCCAGCAGCCCCCGGGACCGCAACACTGAAGCTTTCTTT.

The rearrangement joins TRBV29-1 to TRBJ1-4; 8 nucleotides line up with TRBD1. Unmatched junction bases numbered 8, after V lost 6 bases and J lost 8 bases. The germline V gene encodes CDR1 SQVTM and CDR2 ANQGSEA. The length of the CDR3 is 13 residues. This CDR3 is CSVGGTGREKLFF. DNA of the CDR3: TGCAGCGTGGGGGGGACAGGAAGGGAAAAACTGTTTTTT. Complete variable domain (other parts from reference TRBV29-1 and TRBJ1-4): SAVISQKPSRDICQRGTSLTIQCQVDSQVTMMFWYRQQPGQSLTLIATANQGSEATYESGFVIDKFPISRPNLTFSTLTVSNMSPEDSSIYLCSVGGTGREKLFFGSGTQLSVL.

V is TRBV6-5 and J is TRBJ2-5; no firm D call. Germline CDR1 is MNHEY and CDR2 is SVGAGI. The CDR3 covers 13 residues. V was trimmed by 7 bases and J by 1 base, leaving 10 bases between them. This CDR3 is CASIPRPQETQYF. CDR3 nucleotides: TGTGCCAGCATTCCGAGGCCCCAAGAGACCCAGTACTTC.

The rearrangement joins TRBV6-5 to TRBJ2-7; D may be TRBD1 (8 bases). V was clipped by 2 bases and J by 7 bases, with 12 bases between them. CDR1 is MNHEY, CDR2 SVGAGI, per germline. The CDR3 has 13 residues. CDR3 residues: CASSYGGDREQYF. The CDR3 bases are TGTGCCAGCAGTTACGGGGGGGACAGGGAGCAGTACTTC.

V is TRBV9 and J is TRBJ1-6; D uncertain. V was trimmed by 2 bases and J by 6 bases, leaving 9 bases between them. Per germline, CDR1 SGDLS and CDR2 YYNGEE. CDR3 length equals 14 residues. CDR3 in DNA: TGTGCCAGCAGCGTCCTGGGAGTTAATTCACCCCTCCACTTT. As protein: CASSVLGVNSPLHF.

V usage is TRBV6-2 or TRBV6-3 and J usage is TRBJ2-4; D remains unclear. Trimming left V 2 bases short and J 6 bases short, with 8 bases between. The germline gives CDR1 MNHEY, CDR2 SVGEGT. This CDR3 contains 13 residues. The CDR3 reads CASSYGSGNIQYF. DNA for the CDR3: TGTGCCAGCAGTTACGGGTCGGGAAACATTCAGTACTTC.

The V call is TRBV6-1, the J call TRBJ1-3; 7 bases are a match to TRBD1. V lost 0 bases, J lost 6 bases, and 2 bases stayed unmatched. The CDR3 covers 14 residues. Germline CDR1 MNHNS, CDR2 SASEGT. The CDR3 coding sequence is TGTGCCAGCAGTGAAGCGGGACAGACAAACACCATATATTTT. Its protein product is CASSEAGQTNTIYF.

The J gene is TRBJ1-1, the V gene TRBV7-6; D gene unclear. The V and J ends lost 0 bases and 0 bases respectively, with 8 bases between them. Germline CDR1 reads SGHVS; CDR2 reads FNYEAQ. This CDR3 has 15 amino acids. The CDR3 sequence is CASSLAPQMNTEAFF. The CDR3 nucleotides read TGTGCCAGCAGCTTAGCGCCCCAAATGAACACTGAAGCTTTCTTT.

The J gene is TRBJ2-7, the V gene TRBV9; D gene uncertain. The CDR3 sequence is 14 residues long. Germline lookup yields CDR1 SGDLS and CDR2 YYNGEE. Trimming cost V 1 base and J 2 bases, with 10 bases left between them. The chain's CDR3 is CASSVSGQTYEQYF. As DNA, the CDR3 is TGTGCCAGCAGCGTATCGGGCCAAACCTACGAGCAGTACTTC.

V and J are TRBV7-8 and TRBJ2-1; 7 bases line up with TRBD2. The CDR3 is made up of 16 amino acids. From germline, CDR1 is SGHVS and CDR2 FQNEAQ. J gave up 2 bases and V 1 base, and 5 bases lay outside the gene matches. The CDR3 DNA reads as TGTGCCAGCAGCTTAGGCTCCGGACTAGCCTACAATGAGCAGTTCTTC. This encodes CASSLGSGLAYNEQFF. Complete variable domain (other parts from reference TRBV7-8 and TRBJ2-1): GAGVSQSPRYKVAKRGQDVALRCDPISGHVSLFWYQQALGQGPEFLTYFQNEAQLDKSGLPSDRFFAERPEGSVSTLKIQRTQQEDSAVYLCASSLGSGLAYNEQFFGPGTRLTVL.

The chain combines TRBV3-1 (or the pseudogene TRBV3-2) with TRBJ2-5; the D gene is possibly TRBD1 (6 bases). CDR3 size: 14 residues. Trimming left V 4 bases short and J 3 bases short, with 12 bases between. CDR1 is LGHDT and CDR2 is YNNKEL in the germline V gene (reference sequence). CDR3 coding DNA: TGTGCCAGCAGCCTTAGCAGGGGCGAAGAGACCCAGTACTTC. It specifies CASSLSRGEETQYF.

The table lists this clone with a count of one. This sequence joins TRBV29-1 and TRBJ1-2; TRBD1 is a possible D gene (6 bases). The CDR3 has 11 residues. Germline CDR1 SQVTM, CDR2 ANQGSEA. Trimming removed 6 bases from V and 6 bases from J, with 11 bases in between. CDR3 protein: CSVATGNGYTF. The CDR3 nucleotides are TGCAGCGTAGCTACAGGGAATGGCTACACCTTC.

The chain links TRBV5-1 to TRBJ2-1, with TRBD1 identical over 10 bases. In germline, CDR1 is SGHRS, CDR2 YFSETQ. This CDR3 region has 16 residues. J lost 8 bases, V lost 6 bases, and 14 bases had no gene match. The DNA of the CDR3 is TGCGCCAGCACCCTGCAGACAGGGGGCGCGATCGATGAGCAGTTCTTC. Its protein product is CASTLQTGGAIDEQFF.

V usage is TRBV27 and J usage is TRBJ1-2; D remains ambiguous. Trimming cost V 0 bases and J 6 bases, with 14 bases left between them. The V gene's germline CDR1 is MNHEY and CDR2 SMNVEV (reference sequence). The length of the CDR3 is 15 residues. CDR3 protein: CASSLSPSSVHGYTF. CDR3 nucleotides: TGTGCCAGCAGTTTATCGCCGTCGTCCGTTCATGGCTACACCTTC.

This chain joins TRBV4-1 and TRBJ2-3; D is unresolved. The V end was cut by 2 bases, the J end by 3 bases, with 6 bases between. The germline V gene has CDR1 MGHRA and CDR2 YSYEKL. CDR3 size: 13 residues. CDR3 sequence: CASSQQETDTQYF. In nucleotides, the CDR3 is TGCGCCAGCAGCCAACAGGAGACAGATACGCAGTATTTT.

The J gene is TRBJ1-2, the V gene TRBV5-7; no firm D call. TRBV5-7 is identified as an open reading frame with a role that is uncertain. Trimming stripped 6 bases from V and 2 bases from J, with 14 bases between. This CDR3 is built from 14 residues. DNA for the CDR3: TGTGCCAGCACCCCGGCACGGAAGAACTATGGCTACACCTTC. Its translation: CASTPARKNYGYTF.

This clone was seen only once. In DNA, the CDR3 is TGTGCCAGCAGCCAGGGACTCGGGGGCGAGCAGTACTTC. Protein sequence: CASSQGLGGEQYF. The chain couples TRBV7-2 to TRBJ2-7, with D possibly matching TRBD2 (6 bases). The germline V gene encodes CDR1 SGHTA and CDR2 FQGNSA. Trimming pared 5 bases from V and 6 bases from J, leaving 14 bases between. The CDR3 totals 13 residues.

V is TRBV10-3 and J is TRBJ1-4, with TRBD1 as a possible D gene (5 bases). CDR1 is ENHRY and CDR2 is SYGVKD in the germline V gene. V lost 5 bases, J lost 2 bases, and 15 bases lay in between. The CDR3 contains 16 residues. This CDR3 reads CAISSGDAGTNEKLFF. CDR3 coding DNA: TGTGCCATCAGTTCGGGCGATGCAGGGACTAATGAAAAACTGTTTTTT.

The J gene is TRBJ1-6, the V gene TRBV6-2 or TRBV6-3, with 9 bases aligning to TRBD1. The CDR3 runs 16 residues. The ends lost 5 bases at V and 3 bases at J; junction bases unmatched: 5. Germline-derived CDR1 and CDR2 are MNHEY and SVGEGT. The CDR3 protein is CASSQQGAGYNSPLHF. In nucleotides, the CDR3 is TGTGCCAGCAGTCAACAGGGGGCCGGCTATAATTCACCCCTCCACTTT.

The chain links TRBV5-1 to TRBJ1-4; TRBD1 matches at 9 bases. This CDR3 is 15 amino acids long. The ends lost 4 bases at V and 6 bases at J; junction bases unmatched: 7. The V gene's germline CDR1 is SGHRS and CDR2 YFSETQ. This chain's CDR3 is CASSNDRGRYEKLFF. In DNA form, the CDR3 reads TGCGCCAGCAGCAACGACAGGGGGAGGTATGAAAAACTGTTTTTT.

The J gene is TRBJ1-6, the V gene TRBV27; 7 bases match TRBD1. The CDR3 length is 15 residues. V shed 6 bases and J 6 bases; nucleotides not matched to a gene: 8. Germline V lookup: CDR1 MNHEY, CDR2 SMNVEV (reference sequence). The CDR3 loop is CASRRQGDPNSPLHF. The CDR3 bases are TGTGCCAGCAGGCGACAGGGTGATCCTAATTCACCCCTCCACTTT.

The chain couples TRBV30 to TRBJ1-2; D unresolved. The germline V and J ends were trimmed by 2 bases and 2 bases, with 12 bases remaining between them. The CDR3 contains 14 residues. CDR1 and CDR2 (germline): GTSNPN, SVGIG (reference sequence). In DNA form, the CDR3 reads TGTGCCTGGAGTCCGGGAAGAGGGAACTATGGCTACACCTTC. Protein: CAWSPGRGNYGYTF.